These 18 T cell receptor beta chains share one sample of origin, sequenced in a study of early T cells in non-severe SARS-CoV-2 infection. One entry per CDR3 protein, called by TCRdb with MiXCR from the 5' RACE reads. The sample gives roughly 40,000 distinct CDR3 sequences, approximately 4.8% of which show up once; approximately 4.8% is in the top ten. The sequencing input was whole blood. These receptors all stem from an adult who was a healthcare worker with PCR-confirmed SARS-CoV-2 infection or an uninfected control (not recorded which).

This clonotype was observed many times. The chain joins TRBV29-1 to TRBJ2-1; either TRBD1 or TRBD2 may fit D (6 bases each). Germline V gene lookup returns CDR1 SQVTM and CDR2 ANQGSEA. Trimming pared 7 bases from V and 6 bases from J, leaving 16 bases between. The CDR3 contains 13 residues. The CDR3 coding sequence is TGCAGCGCTGCCGCACAGGGACTCAATGAGCAGTTCTTC. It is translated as CSAAAQGLNEQFF.

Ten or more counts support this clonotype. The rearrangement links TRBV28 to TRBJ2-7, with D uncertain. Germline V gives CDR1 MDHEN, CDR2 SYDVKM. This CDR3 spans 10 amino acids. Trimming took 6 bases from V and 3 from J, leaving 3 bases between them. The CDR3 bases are TGTGCCAGCAGCCACTACGAGCAGTACTTC. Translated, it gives CASSHYEQYF.

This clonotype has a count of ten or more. The CDR3, as DNA: TGTGCCAGCAGCCGCTCAGGGGAGAGGACTGAAGCTTTCTTT. Protein: CASSRSGERTEAFF. This chain joins TRBV3-1 and TRBJ1-1, with D perhaps matching TRBD1 (6 bases). CDR1 and CDR2 from the germline V gene are LGHDT and YNNKEL (reference sequence). This CDR3 has 14 residues. The V and J ends lost 4 bases and 5 bases respectively, with 14 bases between them.

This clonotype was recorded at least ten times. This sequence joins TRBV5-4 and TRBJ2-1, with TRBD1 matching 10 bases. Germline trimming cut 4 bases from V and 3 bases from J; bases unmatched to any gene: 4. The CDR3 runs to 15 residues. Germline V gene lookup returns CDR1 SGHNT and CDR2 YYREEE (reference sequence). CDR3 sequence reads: CASSIGQGVYNEQFF. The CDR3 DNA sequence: TGTGCCAGCAGCATAGGACAGGGGGTCTACAATGAGCAGTTCTTC.

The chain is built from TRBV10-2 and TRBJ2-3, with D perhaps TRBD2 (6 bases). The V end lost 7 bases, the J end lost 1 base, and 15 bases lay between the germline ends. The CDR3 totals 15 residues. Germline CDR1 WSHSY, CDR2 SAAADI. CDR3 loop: CASNPLARGTDTQYF. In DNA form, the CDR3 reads TGCGCCAGCAACCCACTAGCAAGAGGCACAGATACGCAGTATTTT.

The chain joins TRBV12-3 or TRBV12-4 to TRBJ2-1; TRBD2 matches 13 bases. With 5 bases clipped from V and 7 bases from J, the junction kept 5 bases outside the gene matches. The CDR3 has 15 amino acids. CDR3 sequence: CASSATSGGLNEQFF. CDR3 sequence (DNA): TGTGCCAGCAGTGCGACTAGCGGGGGGTTGAATGAGCAGTTCTTC.

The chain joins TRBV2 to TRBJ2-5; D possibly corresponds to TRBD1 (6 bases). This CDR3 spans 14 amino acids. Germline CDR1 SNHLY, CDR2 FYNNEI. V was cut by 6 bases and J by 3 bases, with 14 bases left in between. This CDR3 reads CASRVDSLKETQYF. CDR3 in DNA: TGTGCCAGCAGAGTGGACAGCCTTAAAGAGACCCAGTACTTC. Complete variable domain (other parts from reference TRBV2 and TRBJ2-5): EPEVTQTPSHQVTQMGQEVILRCVPISNHLYFYWYRQILGQKVEFLVSFYNNEISEKSEIFDDQFSVERPDGSNFTLKIRSTKLEDSAMYFCASRVDSLKETQYFGPGTRLLVL.

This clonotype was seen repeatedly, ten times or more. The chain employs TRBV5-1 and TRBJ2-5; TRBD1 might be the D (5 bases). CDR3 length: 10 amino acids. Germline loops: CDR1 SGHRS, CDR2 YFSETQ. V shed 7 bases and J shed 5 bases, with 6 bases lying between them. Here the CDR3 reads CASGAETQYF. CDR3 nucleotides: TGCGCCAGCGGGGCGGAGACCCAGTACTTC.

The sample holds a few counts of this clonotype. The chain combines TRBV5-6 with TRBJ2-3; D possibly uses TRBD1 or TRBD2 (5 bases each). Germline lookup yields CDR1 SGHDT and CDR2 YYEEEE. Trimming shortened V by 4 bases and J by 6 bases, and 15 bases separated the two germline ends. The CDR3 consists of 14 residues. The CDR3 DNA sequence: TGTGCCAGCAGCACGGGACGGGATAGGGATACGCAGTATTTT. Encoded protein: CASSTGRDRDTQYF.

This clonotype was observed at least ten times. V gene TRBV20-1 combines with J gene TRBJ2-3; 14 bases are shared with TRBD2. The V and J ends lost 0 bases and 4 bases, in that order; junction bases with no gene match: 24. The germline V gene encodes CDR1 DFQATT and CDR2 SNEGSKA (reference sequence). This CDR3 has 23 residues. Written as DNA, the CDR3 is TGCAGTGCTAGAGATCGGGACACCCGTAACTCCGGGACTAGCGGGAGTTCGGCAGATACGCAGTATTTT. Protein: CSARDRDTRNSGTSGSSADTQYF.

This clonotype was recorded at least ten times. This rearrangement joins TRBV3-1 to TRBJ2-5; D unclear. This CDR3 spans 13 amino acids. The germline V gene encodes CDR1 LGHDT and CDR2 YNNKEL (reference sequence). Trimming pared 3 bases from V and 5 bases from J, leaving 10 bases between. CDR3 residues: CASSHPPTETQYF. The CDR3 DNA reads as TGTGCCAGCAGCCATCCCCCGACGGAGACCCAGTACTTC.

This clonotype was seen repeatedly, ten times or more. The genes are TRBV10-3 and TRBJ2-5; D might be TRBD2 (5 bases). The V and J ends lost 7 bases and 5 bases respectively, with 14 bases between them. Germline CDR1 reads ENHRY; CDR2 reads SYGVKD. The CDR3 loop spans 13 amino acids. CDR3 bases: TGTGCCATCAAGAATACTAGTTGGGAGACCCAGTACTTC. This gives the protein CAIKNTSWETQYF.

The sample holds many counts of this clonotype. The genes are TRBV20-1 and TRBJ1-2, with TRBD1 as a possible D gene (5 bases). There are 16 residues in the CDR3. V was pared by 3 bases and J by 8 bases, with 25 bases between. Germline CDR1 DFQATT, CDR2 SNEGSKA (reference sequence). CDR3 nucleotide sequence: TGCAGTGCTAGGGAAGGGGCCCTTATCACACGGGTCGGCTACACCTTC. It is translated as CSAREGALITRVGYTF.

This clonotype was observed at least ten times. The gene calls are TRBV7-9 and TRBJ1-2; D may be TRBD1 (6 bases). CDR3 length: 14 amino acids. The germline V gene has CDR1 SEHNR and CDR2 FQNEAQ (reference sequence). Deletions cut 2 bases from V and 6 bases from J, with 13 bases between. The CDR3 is CASSLITGRDGYTF. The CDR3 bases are TGTGCCAGCAGCTTAATTACAGGGAGGGATGGCTACACCTTC.

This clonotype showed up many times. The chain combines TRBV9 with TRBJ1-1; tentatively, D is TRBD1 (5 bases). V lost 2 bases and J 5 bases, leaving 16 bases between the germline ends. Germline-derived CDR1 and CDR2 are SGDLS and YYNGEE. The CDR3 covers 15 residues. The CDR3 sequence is CASSVDPGPRTEAFF. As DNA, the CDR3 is TGTGCCAGCAGCGTCGATCCGGGACCGAGGACTGAAGCTTTCTTT.

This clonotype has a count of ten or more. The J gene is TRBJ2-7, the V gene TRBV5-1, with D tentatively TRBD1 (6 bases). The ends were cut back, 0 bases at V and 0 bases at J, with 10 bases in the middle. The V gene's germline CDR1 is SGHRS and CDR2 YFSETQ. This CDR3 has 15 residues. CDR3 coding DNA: TGCGCCAGCAGCTTGGGACAGGCATTCTCCTACGAGCAGTACTTC. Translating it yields CASSLGQAFSYEQYF.

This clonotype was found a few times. The DNA for the CDR3 is TGTGCCAGCAGTTCCCCCAGCAGTAAGATGGGCAATCAGCCCCAGCATTTT. The encoded protein is CASSSPSSKMGNQPQHF. The chain links TRBV28 to TRBJ1-5; no firm D call. This CDR3 spans 17 amino acids. V lost 4 bases and J 2 bases, leaving 18 bases between the germline ends. Germline V gene data show CDR1 as MDHEN and CDR2 as SYDVKM.

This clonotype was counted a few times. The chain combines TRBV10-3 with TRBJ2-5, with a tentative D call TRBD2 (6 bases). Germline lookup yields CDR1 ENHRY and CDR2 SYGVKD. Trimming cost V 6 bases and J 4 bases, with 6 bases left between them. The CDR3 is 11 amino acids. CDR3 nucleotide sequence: TGTGCCATCAGGGAGGGAGAGACCCAGTACTTC. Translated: CAIREGETQYF.